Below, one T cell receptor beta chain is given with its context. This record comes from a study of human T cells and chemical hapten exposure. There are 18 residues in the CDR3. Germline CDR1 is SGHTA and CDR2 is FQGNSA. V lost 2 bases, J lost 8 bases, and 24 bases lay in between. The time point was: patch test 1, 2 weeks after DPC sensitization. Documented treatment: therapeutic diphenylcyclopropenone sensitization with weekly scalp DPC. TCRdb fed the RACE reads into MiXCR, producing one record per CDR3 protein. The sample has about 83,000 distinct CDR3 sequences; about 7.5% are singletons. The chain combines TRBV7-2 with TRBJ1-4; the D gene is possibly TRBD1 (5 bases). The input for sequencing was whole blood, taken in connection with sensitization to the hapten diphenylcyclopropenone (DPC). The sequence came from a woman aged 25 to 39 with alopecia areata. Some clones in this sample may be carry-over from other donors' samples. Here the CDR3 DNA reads TGTGCCAGCAGCTTACGCTCGTCGGTCGGCAGGGTAGGGGAAAAACTGTTTTTT. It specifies CASSLRSSVGRVGEKLFF. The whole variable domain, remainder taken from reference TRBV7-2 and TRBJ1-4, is GAGVSQSPSNKVTEKGKDVELRCDPISGHTALYWYRQSLGQGLEFLIYFQGNSAPDKSGLPSDRFSAERTGGSVSTLTIQRTQQEDSAVYLCASSLRSSVGRVGEKLFFGSGTQLSVL.